These 19 T cell receptor beta chains were sequenced from one sample in a study of tumor-infiltrating lymphocytes in localized non-small cell lung cancer. Data came from immunoSEQ multiplex PCR; TCRdb stores just in-frame clones and leaves some out. The table includes a few thousand clones, less than 70% detected once. Sequences were obtained from uninvolved lung tissue not adjacent to the tumor. The receptors here all came from a human donor with non-small cell lung cancer.

The J gene is TRBJ2-5, the V gene TRBV29-1; 9 nucleotides line up with TRBD2. CDR3 length equals 14 residues. Trimming took 5 bases from V and 4 from J; bases not matched to a gene: 8. Germline V gives CDR1 SQVTM, CDR2 ANQGSEA. CDR3: CSVPLAGGRETQYF. The CDR3 bases are TGCAGCGTTCCTCTCGCGGGAGGGCGAGAGACCCAGTACTTC.

This clone was seen a single time. The chain has TRBV7-2 and TRBJ1-2; D possibly corresponds to TRBD1 (6 bases). The CDR3 runs 15 residues. The ends were cut back, 5 bases at V and 3 bases at J, with 16 bases in the middle. Germline loops: CDR1 SGHTA, CDR2 FQGNSA. The CDR3 loop is CASSRTLGGDYGYTF. The CDR3 nucleotides are TGTGCCAGCAGCCGGACCCTGGGGGGCGACTATGGCTACACCTTC.

This chain links TRBV5-1 with TRBJ2-1, with no clear D. The CDR3 is 12 amino acids. Trimming took 0 bases from V and 7 from J, leaving 5 bases between them. Germline V CDR1 and CDR2: SGHRS, YFSETQ. CDR3 loop: CASSLVLNEQFF. CDR3 nucleotide sequence: TGCGCCAGCAGCTTGGTTCTTAATGAGCAGTTCTTC. The variable domain in full, with the rest retrieved from reference TRBV5-1 and TRBJ2-1, is KAGVTQTPRYLIKTRGQQVTLSCSPISGHRSVSWYQQTPGQGLQFLFEYFSETQRNKGNFPGRFSGRQFSNSRSEMNVSTLELGDSALYLCASSLVLNEQFFGPGTRLTVL.

This chain uses TRBV2 with TRBJ1-2; no reliable D call. Trimming took 2 bases from V and 4 from J, leaving 5 bases between them. Germline V gene lookup returns CDR1 SNHLY and CDR2 FYNNEI. The CDR3 covers 12 residues. CDR3 in DNA: TGTGCCAGCAGTGAAAATACCTATGGCTACACCTTC. Encoded protein: CASSENTYGYTF.

The J gene is TRBJ1-2, the V gene TRBV28, with 7 bases identical to TRBD1. The V gene end was trimmed by 6 bases and the J gene end by 4 bases; junction bases not matched to a gene: 8. Germline CDR1 reads MDHEN; CDR2 reads SYDVKM. The CDR3 is made up of 14 amino acids. Here the CDR3 DNA reads TGTGCCAGCAGCCCCAGGCAGGGGGGCTATGGCTACACCTTC. It is translated as CASSPRQGGYGYTF.

This rearrangement joins TRBV4-3 to TRBJ1-2, with unresolved D. With 1 base removed from V and 0 bases from J, the gap between germline ends came to 3 bases. CDR1 is LGHNA and CDR2 is YSLEER in the germline V gene. The CDR3 covers 13 residues. CDR3 in amino acids: CASSQAANYGYTF. DNA of the CDR3: TGCGCCAGCAGCCAAGCGGCTAACTATGGCTACACCTTC.

This clone appeared a single time. This chain's CDR3 is CASSWGAGYGYTF. The DNA for the CDR3 is TGTGCCAGCAGTTGGGGGGCGGGCTATGGCTACACCTTC. The chain links TRBV27 to TRBJ1-2; tentative D call: TRBD1 (6 bases). Germline V lookup: CDR1 MNHEY, CDR2 SMNVEV (reference sequence). The V end lost 4 bases, the J end lost 4 bases, and 10 bases lay between the germline ends. This CDR3 region has 13 residues.

The genes are TRBV7-2 and TRBJ2-5, with D unresolved. The V end was cut by 7 bases, the J end by 5 bases, with 14 bases between. The V gene's germline CDR1 is SGHTA and CDR2 FQGNSA. The CDR3 sequence is 13 residues long. The DNA for the CDR3 is TGTGCCAGCACAACGGGTCCGGAGGAGACCCAGTACTTC. This codes for CASTTGPEETQYF.

This chain uses TRBV28 with TRBJ2-7, with TRBD1 matching over 10 bases. V was pared by 6 bases and J by 1 base, with 3 bases of the junction left unmatched. The CDR3 has 14 residues. The germline V gene has CDR1 MDHEN and CDR2 SYDVKM. CDR3 DNA: TGTGCCAGCAGGGGACAGGGGCGATCCTACGAGCAGTACTTC. Encoded protein: CASRGQGRSYEQYF. The full variable domain, with the rest looked up from reference TRBV28 and TRBJ2-7, is DVKVTQSSRYLVKRTGEKVFLECVQDMDHENMFWYRQDPGLGLRLIYFSYDVKMKEKGDIPEGYSVSREKKERFSLILESASTNQTSMYLCASRGQGRSYEQYFGPGTRLTVT.

This chain uses TRBV30 with TRBJ1-3; 7 nucleotides match TRBD1. V was clipped by 0 bases and J by 4 bases; unmatched bases: 3. The CDR3 is made up of 14 amino acids. Looked up from germline, CDR1 is GTSNPN and CDR2 is SVGIG (reference sequence). The CDR3 spells CAWSVKGAGNTIYF. CDR3 bases: TGTGCCTGGAGTGTAAAGGGGGCCGGAAACACCATATATTTT.

The table lists this clone with a count of one. V gene TRBV30 combines with J gene TRBJ2-3, with TRBD2 identical over 8 bases. With V trimmed by 1 base and J by 4 bases, 13 bases remained unmatched. Germline CDR1 and CDR2: GTSNPN and SVGIG (reference sequence). This CDR3 contains 17 residues. Here the CDR3 reads CAWSGGQSGGIADTQYF. CDR3 DNA: TGTGCCTGGAGTGGGGGCCAGTCGGGAGGGATAGCAGATACGCAGTATTTT.

There are a few counts of this clone. The genes are TRBV4-1 and TRBJ2-1; D is undetermined. In germline, CDR1 is MGHRA, CDR2 YSYEKL. The CDR3 runs to 14 residues. V was cut by 0 bases and J by 3 bases, with 6 bases left in between. This CDR3 reads CASSQDLVYNEQFF. The CDR3 DNA reads TGCGCCAGCAGCCAAGACCTTGTCTACAATGAGCAGTTCTTC.

This sequence joins TRBV27 and TRBJ1-3, with a possible D match to TRBD1 (5 bases). CDR3 length equals 11 residues. Germline V gene sequence: CDR1 MNHEY, CDR2 SMNVEV (reference sequence). V gave up 6 bases and J gave up 5 bases, with 5 bases separating them. CDR3 nucleotide sequence: TGTGCCAGCAGGGACAGAAACACCATATATTTT. This codes for CASRDRNTIYF.

The chain has TRBV5-4 and TRBJ2-7, with 11 bases aligning to TRBD2. V gave up 4 bases and J gave up 3 bases; unmatched junction bases: 3. CDR1 and CDR2 from the germline V gene are SGHNT and YYREEE (reference sequence). The CDR3 is 14 residues long. The DNA for the CDR3 is TGTGCCAGCAGCCTAGGGACTAGCGGCTACGAGCAGTACTTC. Translation: CASSLGTSGYEQYF. The whole variable domain, remainder taken from reference TRBV5-4 and TRBJ2-7, is ETGVTQSPTHLIKTRGQQVTLRCSSQSGHNTVSWYQQALGQGPQFIFQYYREEENGRGNFPPRFSGLQFPNYSSELNVNALELDDSALYLCASSLGTSGYEQYFGPGTRLTVT.

The chain links TRBV5-1 to TRBJ2-5; 8 bases map to TRBD2. CDR1 is SGHRS, CDR2 YFSETQ, per germline. V trimming: 3 bases; J trimming: 5 bases; junction bases outside the gene matches: 3. The CDR3 contains 13 residues. CDR3 residues: CASSWTSRETQYF. The CDR3 DNA reads as TGCGCCAGCAGCTGGACTAGCAGGGAGACCCAGTACTTC.

J is TRBJ2-7 and V is TRBV30; TRBD1 is a possible D gene (6 bases). Between the trimmed V and J ends, which lost 0 bases and 5 bases, there was a span of 11 bases. The CDR3 sequence is 13 residues long. Germline CDR1 reads GTSNPN; CDR2 reads SVGIG (reference sequence). CDR3 nucleotide sequence: TGTGCCTGGAGTGTATCAGGGGACCACGAGCAGTACTTC. Its translation is CAWSVSGDHEQYF.

This chain joins TRBV6-1 and TRBJ1-2; D remains unclear. V was cut by 4 bases and J by 4 bases, with 16 bases left in between. Germline assignment: CDR1 MNHNS and CDR2 SASEGT. CDR3 size: 15 residues. CDR3 in DNA: TGTGCCAGCAGTGCGGAAGCCGGCAGCTTCTATGGCTACACCTTC. Protein sequence: CASSAEAGSFYGYTF.

This clone was found a few times. V gene TRBV30 combines with J gene TRBJ2-5; D may match TRBD1 or TRBD2 (5 bases each). Per the germline V gene, CDR1 is GTSNPN and CDR2 is SVGIG (reference sequence). V dropped 2 bases and J dropped 10 bases, with 20 bases sitting between them. The CDR3 runs 14 residues. Here the CDR3 reads CAWSTEHRLGVQYF. CDR3 nucleotide sequence: TGTGCCTGGAGTACCGAACATCGGCTGGGGGTCCAGTACTTC.

The chain couples TRBV7-2 to TRBJ2-1; D may be TRBD1 (7 bases). The CDR3 sequence is 15 residues long. Trimming removed 3 bases from V and 8 bases from J, with 17 bases in between. Looked up from germline, CDR1 is SGHTA and CDR2 is FQGNSA. The CDR3 nucleotides read TGTGCCAGCAGCTTTGGGTCCAGGGGGGTCGATGAGCAGTTCTTC. Translating it yields CASSFGSRGVDEQFF.